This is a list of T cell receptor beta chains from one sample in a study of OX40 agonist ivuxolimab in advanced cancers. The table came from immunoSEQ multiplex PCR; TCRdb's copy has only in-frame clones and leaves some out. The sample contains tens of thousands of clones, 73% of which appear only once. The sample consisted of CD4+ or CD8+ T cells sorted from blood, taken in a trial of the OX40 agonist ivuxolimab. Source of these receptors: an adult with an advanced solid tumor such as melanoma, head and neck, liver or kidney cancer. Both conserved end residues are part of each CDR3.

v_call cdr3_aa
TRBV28 CASSLLSSTGFNTF
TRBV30 CAWSVLGGTEAFF
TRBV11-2 CASSPIGGEGDIQYF
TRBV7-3 CASSLTTGELFF
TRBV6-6 CASSYDGINYGYTF
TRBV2 CASRDLQNQPYEQYF
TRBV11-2 CASSTPSAGSLEQYF
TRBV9 CASSVAVTDTQYF
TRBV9 CASSGTGSRGTEAFF
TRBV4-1 CASSQGGEQFF
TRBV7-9 CASSLWAWGYGYTF
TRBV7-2 CASSPSQNSNQPQHF
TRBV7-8 CASEDQETQYF
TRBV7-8 CASSFGTRNEQFF
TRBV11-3 CASSSETGVYEETQYF
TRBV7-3 CASSLGTEAFF
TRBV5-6 CASSLWSSEQYF
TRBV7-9 CASSLASLLGHTYEQYF
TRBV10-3 CAISEAGQGDEAFF
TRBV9 CASSSQQSHWGYTF
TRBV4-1 CASSQDGQGTDTQYF
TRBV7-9 CASSLGTVGNTIYF
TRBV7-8 CASSLGGRLSNQPQHF
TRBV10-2 CASRATGGIQETQYF
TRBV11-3 CASSPEVGEETQYF
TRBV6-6 CASSLTGSGYGYTF
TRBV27 CASSLRGTGINQPQHF
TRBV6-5 CASSLSPGGSSQYF
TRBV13 CASSLRGIDTQYF
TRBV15 CATSRSPGPNTGELFF
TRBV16 CASSQTGYEQYF
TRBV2 CASRMGLAGGTDTQYF
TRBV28 CASSTDRANYGYTF
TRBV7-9 CATHPNQEETQYF
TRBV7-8 CASSAQRGGYGYTF
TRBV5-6 CASSYATNEKLFF
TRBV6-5 CASSYVPRGSTGELFF
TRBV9 CASSVGQGRGEPQHF
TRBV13 CASSWLENTEAFF
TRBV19 CASRTGQGAYNSPLHF
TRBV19 CASSPTKNFGSGNTIYF
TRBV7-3 CASSSLAVSTDTQYF
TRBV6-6 CASSYSRTADTEAFF
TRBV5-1 CASSLAGAPNEKLFF
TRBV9 CASSAGGGPDTQYF
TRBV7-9 CASSLGDRTDAGELFF
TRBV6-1 CASLGTGGAGETQYF
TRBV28 CASKRGYGNQPQHF
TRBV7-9 CASSLGTGLSYEQYF
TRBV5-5 CASSYPMQGAETQYF
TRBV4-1 CASSQGVTTDTQYF
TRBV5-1 CASSLAPPAGDEQFF
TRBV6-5 CASSAPGLVNEQFF
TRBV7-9 CASSTLTGGTGELFF
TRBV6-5 CASSFSQGGWETQYF
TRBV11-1 CASSFGQAGEQYF
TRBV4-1 CASSQDNQDRNTGELFF
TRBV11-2 CASSLGLAGSPSYEQYF